This passage covers 9 T cell receptor beta chains from one sample sequenced in a study of regulatory T cells in long-lasting Graves disease. The time point is: newly diagnosed GD, antithyroid drugs for less than 3 months. Scientists built the TCR library using RNA that was extracted from PBMCs. According to the study, TCR beta libraries were built with iRepertoire HTBI primers and CDR3-region Arm-PCR. TCRdb re-called the multiplex PCR reads with MiXCR, one entry per CDR3 protein. Of 450,000 to 600,000 distinct CDR3 sequences listed, roughly 16% are singletons. A further study also used this sample, focusing on T cells in Graves' hyperthyroidism and ophthalmopathy.

Sequenced here: peripheral blood mononuclear cells (PBMCs), sampled at new diagnosis, from a patient treated with antithyroid drugs. The receptor source for this set is a man aged 40-55 years with Graves disease.

This clonotype came up a few times. This rearrangement joins TRBV27 to TRBJ2-5; 10 nucleotides match TRBD2. The CDR3 has 16 amino acids. Germline V gene data show CDR1 as MNHEY and CDR2 as SMNVEV (reference sequence). J was trimmed by 4 bases and V by 2 bases; bases with no gene match: 7. The chain's CDR3 is CASSLMASGSPETQYF. CDR3 in DNA: TGTGCCAGCAGTTTAATGGCTAGCGGGAGCCCAGAGACCCAGTACTTC.

This clonotype has at least ten counts. This chain uses TRBV28 with TRBJ2-1; 10 positions match TRBD2. Germline-derived CDR1 and CDR2 are MDHEN and SYDVKM. This CDR3 has 15 amino acids. The trim removed 2 bases at V and 6 bases at J, leaving 4 bases unmatched. CDR3 loop: CASSLGGLAPNEQFF. The CDR3 DNA follows: TGTGCCAGCAGTTTAGGGGGACTAGCGCCCAATGAGCAGTTCTTC.

This clonotype was seen a handful of times. This sequence joins TRBV19 and TRBJ2-7; 16 bases map to TRBD2. V lost 8 bases to trimming and J lost 7 bases; unmatched junction nucleotides: 17. Germline V gene data show CDR1 as LNHDA and CDR2 as SQIVND (reference sequence). The CDR3 loop spans 18 amino acids. The CDR3 protein is CASAPGQGTSGRAGEQYF. The CDR3 bases are TGTGCCAGTGCTCCGGGACAAGGGACTAGCGGGAGGGCGGGAGAGCAGTACTTC.

This chain links TRBV24-1 with TRBJ1-2; perhaps TRBD1 as D (6 bases). V dropped 4 bases and J dropped 8 bases, with 13 bases sitting between them. CDR3 length: 13 amino acids. Germline V CDR1 and CDR2: KGHDR, SFDVKD. Here the CDR3 DNA reads TGTGCCACCAGTGACCTACAGGGTCGAGGCTACACCTTC. This gives the protein CATSDLQGRGYTF.

This clonotype was observed many times. V and J are TRBV20-1 and TRBJ1-2, with D hard to call. V lost 4 bases and J lost 8, with 11 bases in between. The length of the CDR3 is 11 residues. In germline, CDR1 is DFQATT, CDR2 SNEGSKA (reference sequence). This CDR3 is CSATPKGGYTF. The CDR3, as DNA: TGCAGTGCTACCCCGAAAGGCGGCTACACCTTC.

This clonotype was counted at least ten times. V gene TRBV28 combines with J gene TRBJ1-1, with no clear D. CDR1 is MDHEN, CDR2 SYDVKM, per germline. The CDR3 length is 14 residues. V lost 5 bases and J 0 bases, leaving 10 bases between the germline ends. In DNA form, the CDR3 reads TGTGCCAGCAGTCGCCCCACAGTGAACACTGAAGCTTTCTTT. Translating gives CASSRPTVNTEAFF.

This clonotype was detected many times. The chain combines TRBV13 with TRBJ2-1; TRBD1 agrees at 10 bases. Germline V lookup: CDR1 PRHDT, CDR2 FYEKMQ (reference sequence). V was clipped by 3 bases and J by 5 bases; unmatched bases: 10. The CDR3 contains 17 residues. The CDR3 reads CASSLFPSGTGDNEQFF. The CDR3, as DNA: TGTGCCAGCAGCTTGTTCCCTTCCGGGACAGGGGACAATGAGCAGTTCTTC.

This clonotype was recorded a few times. The chain employs TRBV29-1 and TRBJ2-7, with 12 nucleotides matching TRBD2. The CDR3 has 17 amino acids. With 1 base clipped from V and 0 bases from J, the junction kept 7 bases outside the gene matches. CDR1 is SQVTM and CDR2 is ANQGSEA in the germline V gene. This CDR3 reads CSVEATSGRSSSYEQYF. CDR3 bases: TGCAGCGTTGAAGCCACTAGCGGGAGGTCCAGCTCCTACGAGCAGTACTTC.

The chain joins TRBV20-1 to TRBJ1-6; TRBD1 is a possible D gene (6 bases). V was pared by 6 bases and J by 0 bases, with 18 bases between. Per germline, CDR1 DFQATT and CDR2 SNEGSKA (reference sequence). The CDR3 is made up of 17 amino acids. This CDR3 reads CSAESTGPGSYNSPLHF. The CDR3 nucleotides are TGCAGTGCGGAATCGACAGGCCCGGGCTCCTATAATTCACCCCTCCACTTT.